A selection of T cell receptor beta chains follows, all from one sample in a study of T cell responses to AZD1222 COVID-19 vaccine. The table came from immunoSEQ multiplex PCR; TCRdb's copy has only in-frame clones and leaves some out. This sample has roughly 30,000 clones, with around 86% found just once. The source was peripheral blood, collected on day 0 of AZD1222 vaccination. The receptors here all came from an adult in good health. CDR3s include the opening cysteine and the closing phenylalanine or tryptophan. A D gene is named only where the DNA matches it firmly. Not every row has a clone size; where given, it reads once, few, many or a size class.

>TRBV5-1|.|.|TRBJ2-7
TGCGCCAGCAGCTTGGGGGCCCAGGGAGAATACGAGCAGTACTTC
CASSLGAQGEYEQYF
>TRBV27|.|TRBD2|TRBJ2-7
TGTGCCAGCACCGAGTTGGGTACTAGCGGGAACTCCGAGCAGTACTTC
CASTELGTSGNSEQYF
>TRBV7-2|.|TRBD2|TRBJ2-3
TGTGCCAGCAGCTTAGGACTAGCGGGAGGGGGCACAGATACGCAGTATTTT
CASSLGLAGGGTDTQYF
>TRBV9|.|.|TRBJ2-7
TGTGCCAGCAGCGTCGGAGCGGGCTCATCCTACGAGCAGTACTTC
CASSVGAGSSYEQYF
>TRBV9|.|.|TRBJ2-1
TGTGCCAGCAGCCCCGGACTATTTAGCTCCTACAATGAGCAGTTCTTC
CASSPGLFSSYNEQFF
>TRBV11-3|.|TRBD2|TRBJ2-5
TGTGCCAGCAGCTTAGGCGGTTACGGGAGGGCCTCCCAAGAGACCCAGTACTTC
CASSLGGYGRASQETQYF
>TRBV19|once|TRBD2|TRBJ2-1
TGTGCCAGTAGCCCCATTATAAAGCGGGAGGGCTACAATGAGCAGTTCTTC
CASSPIIKREGYNEQFF
>TRBV4-1|.|.|TRBJ2-7
TGCGCCAGCAGCCGCGAAGTAGACCTCTACGAGCAGTACTTC
CASSREVDLYEQYF
>TRBV4-1|.|.|TRBJ1-1
TGCGCCAGCAGCCAAACCCAGTGGATAGGGCCGAACACTGAAGCTTTCTTT
CASSQTQWIGPNTEAFF
>TRBV12-5|.|.|TRBJ2-3
TGTGCTAGTGGTTCCCCCGGACTGGGGACAGATACGCAGTATTTT
CASGSPGLGTDTQYF
>TRBV4-1|.|TRBD2|TRBJ2-7
TGCGCCAGCAGCCACCTTCCGGCTAGCGGATCCTACGAGCAGTACTTC
CASSHLPASGSYEQYF
>TRBV9|.|TRBD1|TRBJ1-2
TGTGCCAGCAGTCCGTATGACAGGGGGTACTCTGGCTACTATGGCTACACCTTC
CASSPYDRGYSGYYGYTF
>TRBV7-9|few|.|TRBJ2-2
TGTGCCAGCAGTTCAGGGACGGCGAACACCGGGGAGCTGTTTTTT
CASSSGTANTGELFF
>TRBV6-1|.|.|TRBJ1-6
TGTGCCAGCAGTGAAATGGGGCAGGGAGACTATTCACCCCTCCACTTT
CASSEMGQGDYSPLHF
>TRBV9|.|.|TRBJ1-5
TGTGCCAGCAGCGTAGCCGGGGCTCAGCCCCAGCATTTT
CASSVAGAQPQHF
>TRBV27|.|.|TRBJ1-1
TGTGCCAGCAGTTTAGGGCATCAGACTGAAGCTTTCTTT
CASSLGHQTEAFF
>TRBV5-5|.|.|TRBJ2-3
TGTGCCAGCAGCGTGGACCCCGTGGTAGATACGCAGTATTTT
CASSVDPVVDTQYF
>TRBV12-5|few|.|TRBJ1-1
TGTGCTAGTGGCATCCCCCCTCCAGTGCATGAAGCTTTCTTT
CASGIPPPVHEAFF
>TRBV18|.|TRBD1|TRBJ2-1
TGTGCCAGCTCACTTCTCGGACCGGGACAGGGGGCTACCTACAATGAGCAGTTCTTC
CASSLLGPGQGATYNEQFF
>TRBV5-1|.|TRBD2|TRBJ2-3
TGCGCCAGCAGCTTGGGAGCGGGAGGGAGCACAGATACGCAGTATTTT
CASSLGAGGSTDTQYF
>TRBV5-4|.|TRBD2|TRBJ2-1
TGTGCCAGCAGCTTGGGACTAGCGGGAGGGGTTCAGCAGTTCTTC
CASSLGLAGGVQQFF
>TRBV2|.|TRBD1|TRBJ1-1
TGTGCCAGCAACCTGGACAGGGGGAACACTGAAGCTTTCTTT
CASNLDRGNTEAFF
>TRBV3-1/TRBV3-2|.|.|TRBJ2-2
TGTGCCAGCAGCCAAGGACATTTCACCGGGGAGCTGTTTTTT
CASSQGHFTGELFF
>TRBV11-2|.|.|TRBJ2-7
TGTGCCAGCAGCTTAGTGGGCCATATACTCGGGTCCTACGAGCAGTACTTC
CASSLVGHILGSYEQYF
>TRBV7-9|.|.|TRBJ1-2
TGTGCCAGCAGCCCTGGCCGGGGCGTCGGCTACACCTTC
CASSPGRGVGYTF
>TRBV11-2|once|.|TRBJ2-2
TGTGCCAGCAGCGGGGGGCTGAACACCGGGGAGCTGTTTTTT
CASSGGLNTGELFF
>TRBV19|.|.|TRBJ1-2
TGTGCCAGTAAGGCAGGGGAGGGCTACACCTTC
CASKAGEGYTF
>TRBV5-8|.|TRBD1|TRBJ1-1
TGTGCCAGCAGCTTGAATAGACATATCCAGGGGGCGCATACTGAAGCTTTCTTT
CASSLNRHIQGAHTEAFF
>TRBV5-6|.|TRBD2|TRBJ2-5
TGTGCCAGCAGCTTTGGGGCGGGAGGGCCACAAGAGACCCAGTACTTC
CASSFGAGGPQETQYF
>TRBV6-2/TRBV6-3|.|.|TRBJ1-5
TGTGCCAGCAGTTACCGAGTGATGAGGAGCAATCAGCCCCAGCATTTT
CASSYRVMRSNQPQHF
>TRBV19|.|TRBD2|TRBJ2-1
TGTGCCAGTAGTATCTCGACTAGCGGGAGATACAATGAGCAGTTCTTC
CASSISTSGRYNEQFF
>TRBV21-1|.|.|TRBJ1-3
TGTGCCAGCAGCCTAGAGGTCATCTCTGGAAACACCATATATTTT
CASSLEVISGNTIYF
>TRBV27|.|.|TRBJ1-2
TGTGCCAGCAGTCCTCAAATGACCTATGGCTACACCTTC
CASSPQMTYGYTF
>TRBV2|.|TRBD1|TRBJ2-1
TGTGCCAGCAGTGAGGGACAGGCTAAGCAGTTCTTC
CASSEGQAKQFF
>TRBV28|.|.|TRBJ2-7
TGTGCCAGCAGTTTGTGGCCGAAGTCCTACGAGCAGTACTTC
CASSLWPKSYEQYF
>TRBV3-1/TRBV3-2|once|.|TRBJ2-7
TGTGCCAGCAGTCTTGCGGGTTTAGGGCAGTACTTC
CASSLAGLGQYF
>TRBV2|.|TRBD1|TRBJ2-7
TGTGCCAGCAGTCGAGACAGGGGATCCTACGAGCAGTACTTC
CASSRDRGSYEQYF
>TRBV5-1|once|.|TRBJ1-1
TGCGCCAGCAGCTTGGACCCGGTGAACACTGAAGCTTTCTTT
CASSLDPVNTEAFF
>TRBV9|.|.|TRBJ1-6
TGTGCCAGCAGCGCGACAGGTTTCAATTCACCCCTCCACTTT
CASSATGFNSPLHF
>TRBV2|.|.|TRBJ2-5
TGTGCCAGCAGTGAACGGTCCCAAGAGACCCAGTACTTC
CASSERSQETQYF
>TRBV19|once|.|TRBJ1-4
TGTGCCAGTAGCGACAGGAGAGGTGAAAAACTGTTTTTT
CASSDRRGEKLFF
>TRBV5-1|.|.|TRBJ2-7
TGCGCCAGCAGCTTGGGACGGGGGTCCTCCTACGAGCAGTACTTC
CASSLGRGSSYEQYF
>TRBV6-5|.|.|TRBJ1-3
TGTGCCAGCAGTTACTCTTCACTTACCTCGAGGAACACCATATATTTT
CASSYSSLTSRNTIYF
>TRBV4-3|.|TRBD1|TRBJ2-2
TGCGCCAGCGGAACAGGGGTAACGAACACCGGGGAGCTGTTTTTT
CASGTGVTNTGELFF
>TRBV6-5|.|.|TRBJ1-5
TGTGCCAGCAGTTTCGAGAGGTGGCAGCCCCAGCATTTT
CASSFERWQPQHF
>TRBV12-3/TRBV12-4|few|.|TRBJ2-1
TGTGCCAGCAGTAGGGCGGGGCCAGATGAGCAGTTCTTC
CASSRAGPDEQFF
>TRBV21-1|.|.|TRBJ2-1
TGTGCCAGCAGCAACAGCTACAATGAGCAGTTCTTC
CASSNSYNEQFF
>TRBV4-3|.|.|TRBJ2-2
TGCGCCAGCAGCCACCTAGAGGGCACCGGGGAGCTGTTTTTT
CASSHLEGTGELFF
>TRBV27|.|.|TRBJ2-7
TGTGCCAGCAGTTTGGTGCAGGGGCCCTACGAGCAGTACTTC
CASSLVQGPYEQYF
>TRBV6-6|.|.|TRBJ1-5
TGTGCCAGCAGTTACTTGCAGGGCGGAGGGGATCAGCCCCAGCATTTT
CASSYLQGGGDQPQHF
>TRBV19|.|TRBD2|TRBJ2-1
TGTGCCAGTACCCTAATGGGGGGGGGTGTCTATGAGCAGTTCTTC
CASTLMGGGVYEQFF
>TRBV4-1|few|TRBD2|TRBJ2-3
TGCGCCAGCAGCCCAGGACTAGCGGGACCCCCCGATACGCAGTATTTT
CASSPGLAGPPDTQYF
>TRBV5-1|few|.|TRBJ2-2
TGCGCCAGCCGCCCCCCGTTTGAGAGGGAGCTGTTTTTT
CASRPPFERELFF
>TRBV7-9|.|TRBD1|TRBJ2-6
TGTGCCAGTGAGACAGGGCCTGGGGCCAACGTCCTGACTTTC
CASETGPGANVLTF
>TRBV7-2|.|.|TRBJ2-7
TGTGCCAGCAGCCGCGCGGGGTCAGGTTTCTACGAGCAGTACTTC
CASSRAGSGFYEQYF